This TCR beta chain was captured by sequencing in a study of blood T cell repertoires in COVID-19. The overall study: T cells, B-cell-depleted T cells, or PBMCs supplied cDNA or gDNA.

Some clones are missing from TCRdb's copy, which holds only in-frame ones; the method was immunoSEQ multiplex PCR. Of 200,000 to 250,000 clones in the sample, less than 85% were seen once. The CDR3 consists of 14 residues. The ends were cut back, 5 bases at V and 8 bases at J, with 18 bases in the middle. Germline V gives CDR1 SEHNR, CDR2 FQNEAQ (reference sequence). The chain is built from TRBV7-9 and TRBJ1-2; possible D gene TRBD1, 5 bases. The receptor was derived from a woman between 65 and 79 years old with acute or convalescent COVID-19. Sequencing used peripheral blood. CDR3 in DNA: TGTGCCAGCAGCCCATCTCAGGGATTTCAGGGCTACACCTTC. Translation: CASSPSQGFQGYTF.